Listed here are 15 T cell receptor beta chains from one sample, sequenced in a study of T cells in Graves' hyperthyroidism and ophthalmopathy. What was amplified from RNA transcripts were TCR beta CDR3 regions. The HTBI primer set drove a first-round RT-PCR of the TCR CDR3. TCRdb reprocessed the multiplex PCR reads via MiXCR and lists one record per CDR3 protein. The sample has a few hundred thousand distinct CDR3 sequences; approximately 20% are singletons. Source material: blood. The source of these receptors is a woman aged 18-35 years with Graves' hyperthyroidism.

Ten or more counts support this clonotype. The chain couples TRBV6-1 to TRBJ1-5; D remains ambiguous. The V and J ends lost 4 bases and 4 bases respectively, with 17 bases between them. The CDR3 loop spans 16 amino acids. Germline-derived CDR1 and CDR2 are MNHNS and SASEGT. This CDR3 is CASSVPLAGPNQPQHF. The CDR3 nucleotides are TGTGCCAGCAGTGTCCCTTTGGCAGGACCAAATCAGCCCCAGCATTTT.

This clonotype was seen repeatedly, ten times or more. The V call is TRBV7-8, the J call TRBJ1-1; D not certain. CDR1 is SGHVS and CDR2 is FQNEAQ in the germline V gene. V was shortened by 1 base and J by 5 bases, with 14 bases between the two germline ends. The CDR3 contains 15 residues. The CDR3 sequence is CASSLEYVSSTEAFF. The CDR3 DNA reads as TGTGCCAGCAGCTTAGAGTATGTGAGTAGTACTGAAGCTTTCTTT.

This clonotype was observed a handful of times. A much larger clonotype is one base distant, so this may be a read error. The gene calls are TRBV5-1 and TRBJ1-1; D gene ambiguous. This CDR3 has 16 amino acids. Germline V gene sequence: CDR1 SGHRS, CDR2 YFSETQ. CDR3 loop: CASSLDGRAMNTEACF. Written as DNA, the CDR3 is TGCGCCAGCAGCTTGGACGGCAGAGCTATGAACACTGAAGCTTGCTTT.

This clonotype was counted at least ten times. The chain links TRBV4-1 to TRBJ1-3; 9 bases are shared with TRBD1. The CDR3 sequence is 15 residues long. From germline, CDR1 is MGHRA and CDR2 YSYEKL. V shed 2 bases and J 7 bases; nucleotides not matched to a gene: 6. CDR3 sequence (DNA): TGCGCCAGCAGCCAACTGGACAGGGGAGAGAACACCATATATTTT. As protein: CASSQLDRGENTIYF.

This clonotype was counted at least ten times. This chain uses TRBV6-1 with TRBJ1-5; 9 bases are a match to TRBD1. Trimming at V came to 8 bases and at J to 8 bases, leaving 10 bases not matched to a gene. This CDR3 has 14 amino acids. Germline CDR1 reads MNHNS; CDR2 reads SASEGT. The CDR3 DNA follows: TGTGCCAGCTCCACACAGGGGGCAAAGGAGCCCCAGCATTTT. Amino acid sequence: CASSTQGAKEPQHF.

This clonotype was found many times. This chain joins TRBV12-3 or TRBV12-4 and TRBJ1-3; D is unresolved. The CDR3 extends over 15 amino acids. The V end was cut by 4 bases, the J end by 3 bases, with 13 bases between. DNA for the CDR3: TGTGCCAGCAGTTGGAGCGGCCACCTTGGAAACACCATATATTTT. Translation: CASSWSGHLGNTIYF.

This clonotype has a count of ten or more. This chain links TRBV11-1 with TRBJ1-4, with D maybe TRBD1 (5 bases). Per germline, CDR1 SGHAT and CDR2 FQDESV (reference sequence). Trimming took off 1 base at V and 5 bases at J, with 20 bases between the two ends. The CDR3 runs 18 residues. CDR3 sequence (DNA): TGTGCCAGCAGCTTAGACAGGATGGTAGCAAAGACCAATGAAAAACTGTTTTTT. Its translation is CASSLDRMVAKTNEKLFF.

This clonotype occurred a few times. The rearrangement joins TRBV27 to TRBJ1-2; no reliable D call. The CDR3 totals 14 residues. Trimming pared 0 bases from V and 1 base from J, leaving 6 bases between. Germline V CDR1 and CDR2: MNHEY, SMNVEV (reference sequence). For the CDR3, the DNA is TGTGCCAGCAGTTTATCGCGAGTTAACTATGGCTACACCTTC. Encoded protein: CASSLSRVNYGYTF.

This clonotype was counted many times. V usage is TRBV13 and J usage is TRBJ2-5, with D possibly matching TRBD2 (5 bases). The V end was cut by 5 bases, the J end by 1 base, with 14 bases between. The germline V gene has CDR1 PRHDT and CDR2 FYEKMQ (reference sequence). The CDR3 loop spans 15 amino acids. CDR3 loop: CASSRRAGSQETQYF. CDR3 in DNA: TGTGCCAGCAGCCGCCGTGCGGGCAGCCAAGAGACCCAGTACTTC.

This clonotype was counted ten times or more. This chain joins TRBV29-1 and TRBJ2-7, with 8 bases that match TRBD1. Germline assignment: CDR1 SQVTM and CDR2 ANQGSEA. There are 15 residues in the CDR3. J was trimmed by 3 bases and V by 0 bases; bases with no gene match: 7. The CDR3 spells CSVEDQGASHYEQYF. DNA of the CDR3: TGCAGCGTTGAAGATCAGGGGGCCTCCCACTACGAGCAGTACTTC.

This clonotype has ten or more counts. The CDR3 sequence: CASRKGRFSGYTF. The CDR3 bases are TGTGCCAGCCGCAAAGGGAGATTCAGTGGCTACACCTTC. The V gene is TRBV2, the J gene TRBJ1-2; D is ambiguous. The V end lost 8 bases, the J end lost 7 bases, and 17 bases lay between the germline ends. The CDR3 is made up of 13 amino acids. Germline loops: CDR1 SNHLY, CDR2 FYNNEI. The variable domain in full, completed from reference TRBV2 and TRBJ1-2, reads EPEVTQTPSHQVTQMGQEVILRCVPISNHLYFYWYRQILGQKVEFLVSFYNNEISEKSEIFDDQFSVERPDGSNFTLKIRSTKLEDSAMYFCASRKGRFSGYTFGSGTRLTVV.

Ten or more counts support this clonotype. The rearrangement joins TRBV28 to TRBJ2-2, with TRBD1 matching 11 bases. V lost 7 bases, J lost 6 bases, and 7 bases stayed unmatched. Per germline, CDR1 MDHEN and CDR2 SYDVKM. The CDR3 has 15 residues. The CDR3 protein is CASNTRDRGSGELFF. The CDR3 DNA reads TGTGCCAGCAACACCCGGGACAGGGGGTCCGGGGAGCTGTTTTTT.

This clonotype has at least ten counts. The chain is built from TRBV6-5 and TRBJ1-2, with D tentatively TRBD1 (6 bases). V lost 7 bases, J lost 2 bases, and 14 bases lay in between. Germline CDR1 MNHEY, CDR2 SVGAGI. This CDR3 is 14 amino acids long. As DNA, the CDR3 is TGTGCCAGCATGGCGGGGGCGCCAAACTATGGCTACACCTTC. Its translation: CASMAGAPNYGYTF.

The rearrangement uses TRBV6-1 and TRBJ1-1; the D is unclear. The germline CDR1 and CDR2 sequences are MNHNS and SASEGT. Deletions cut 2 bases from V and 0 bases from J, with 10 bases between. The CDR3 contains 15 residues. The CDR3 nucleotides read TGTGCCAGCAGTGAATGGGGAAACATGAACACTGAAGCTTTCTTT. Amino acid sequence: CASSEWGNMNTEAFF.

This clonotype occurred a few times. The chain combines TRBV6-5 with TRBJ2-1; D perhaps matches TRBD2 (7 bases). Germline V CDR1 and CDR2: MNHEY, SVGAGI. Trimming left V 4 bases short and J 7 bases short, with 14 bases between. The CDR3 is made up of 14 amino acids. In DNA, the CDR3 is TGTGCCAGCAGTTTGGGGGGGCGGAAGAATGAGCAGTTCTTC. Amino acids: CASSLGGRKNEQFF.